Below are 29 T cell receptor beta chains sequenced from a single sample in a study of CD8+CD57+ T cells in acquired aplastic anemia. TCR beta VDJ combinations and CDR3 sequences were profiled from genomic DNA. Each CDR3 protein gets one entry after TCRdb re-called the reads with MiXCR. This sample has approximately 220,000 distinct CDR3 sequences, with around 50% found just once. All sequencing subjects had displayed CD8+CD57+ cell expansion on flow cytometry. Sequenced: sorted CD4+, CD8+, or CD8+CD57+ T cells (not recorded which) from PBMCs. The receptor set was obtained from a human donor with aplastic anemia.

This clonotype showed up many times. The V gene is TRBV9, the J gene TRBJ1-2; 7 bases fit TRBD1. The ends lost 0 bases at V and 4 bases at J; junction bases unmatched: 9. CDR1 SGDLS and CDR2 YYNGEE come from the germline V gene. This CDR3 comprises 16 residues. The CDR3 nucleotides are TGTGCCAGCAGCGTAGGGGCCGACAGGGTGAGCTATGGCTACACCTTC. This gives the protein CASSVGADRVSYGYTF.

To note about this clonotype: A much larger clone differs by one base, so this may be a read error. The CDR3 DNA follows: TGCGCCAGCACCGGCAGCACTGCCAATGAAAAACTGTTTTTT. This encodes CASTGSTANEKLFF. The chain links TRBV5-1 to TRBJ1-4; D remains unclear. The germline gives CDR1 SGHRS, CDR2 YFSETQ. Trimming stripped 6 bases from V and 5 bases from J, with 14 bases between. CDR3 size: 14 residues. Drawing the rest from reference TRBV5-1 and TRBJ1-4, the complete variable domain is KAGVTQTPRYLIKTRGQQVTLSCSPISGHRSVSWYQQTPGQGLQFLFEYFSETQRNKGNFPGRFSGRQFSNSRSEMNVSTLELGDSALYLCASTGSTANEKLFFGSGTQLSVL.

This clonotype was observed many times. V and J are TRBV12-3 or TRBV12-4 and TRBJ1-5; 7 nucleotides align to TRBD1. The trim removed 6 bases at V and 7 bases at J, leaving 6 bases unmatched. The CDR3 is made up of 13 amino acids. The CDR3 DNA sequence: TGTGCCAGCAGGGATACAGGGGCCCAGCCCCAGCATTTT. Its translation: CASRDTGAQPQHF.

The chain is built from TRBV29-1 and TRBJ2-1, with 14 bases lining up with TRBD2. Germline CDR1 SQVTM, CDR2 ANQGSEA. V dropped 3 bases and J dropped 7; count of bases not matched to a gene: 5. There are 15 residues in the CDR3. CDR3 region: CSVDGTSGSGNEQFF. As DNA, the CDR3 is TGCAGCGTTGACGGGACTAGCGGGAGCGGGAATGAGCAGTTCTTC.

The J gene is TRBJ1-1, the V gene TRBV2, with 10 bases that match TRBD1. V lost 6 bases to trimming and J lost 2 bases; unmatched junction nucleotides: 3. The CDR3 has 14 residues. Germline V gene sequence: CDR1 SNHLY, CDR2 FYNNEI. The CDR3 sequence is CASSWTGGNTEAFF. The CDR3 DNA reads TGTGCCAGCAGCTGGACAGGGGGTAACACTGAAGCTTTCTTT.

The genes are TRBV29-1 and TRBJ2-7; D gene unclear. The germline CDR1 and CDR2 sequences are SQVTM and ANQGSEA. The CDR3 is 11 amino acids. V was clipped by 4 bases and J by 4 bases, with 8 bases between them. The CDR3 DNA reads as TGCAGCGTTGCCTCGAGTTACGAGCAGTACTTC. It specifies CSVASSYEQYF.

This chain uses TRBV30 with TRBJ1-2; no firm D call. The germline V and J ends were trimmed by 1 base and 8 bases, with 17 bases remaining between them. Germline V gives CDR1 GTSNPN, CDR2 SVGIG (reference sequence). The CDR3 has 14 amino acids. DNA of the CDR3: TGTGCCTGGAGTGGCCCATCGGGGATGTGGGGCTACACCTTC. It specifies CAWSGPSGMWGYTF. Combining the CDR3 with reference TRBV30 and TRBJ1-2 gives the whole variable domain SQTIHQWPATLVQPVGSPLSLECTVEGTSNPNLYWYRQAAGRGLQLLFYSVGIGQISSEVPQNLSASRPQDRQFILSSKKLLLSDSGFYLCAWSGPSGMWGYTFGSGTRLTVV.

This CDR3 reads CASSGAGGRGNTGELFF. In DNA, the CDR3 is TGTGCCAGCAGCGGAGCGGGGGGAAGGGGGAACACCGGGGAGCTGTTTTTT. This chain connects TRBV7-2 to TRBJ2-2; 9 nucleotides line up with TRBD2. This CDR3 comprises 17 residues. Germline CDR1 SGHTA, CDR2 FQGNSA. Trimming at V came to 5 bases and at J to 1 base, leaving 8 bases not matched to a gene.

This clonotype has just a few counts. A much larger clone differs by one base, so this may be a read error. This chain uses TRBV9 with TRBJ1-1; D uncertain. This CDR3 contains 14 residues. Looked up from germline, CDR1 is SGDLS and CDR2 is YYNGEE. The V gene lost 0 bases and the J gene lost 4 bases, with 10 bases spanning the gap. The CDR3 DNA reads TGTGCCAGCAGCGTAGGGAGTCGGAGCACTGAAGCTTTCTTT. It encodes CASSVGSRSTEAFF.

This sequence joins TRBV29-1 and TRBJ1-2; TRBD1 matches 12 bases. The CDR3 is 14 residues long. Germline-derived CDR1 and CDR2 are SQVTM and ANQGSEA. J lost 7 bases, V lost 5 bases, and 8 bases had no gene match. The CDR3: CSVKGGTGGGGYTF. For the CDR3, the DNA is TGCAGCGTTAAGGGGGGGACAGGGGGCGGTGGCTACACCTTC.

This clonotype was counted between two and nine times. The gene calls are TRBV20-1 and TRBJ2-7; 11 nucleotides agree with TRBD1. The CDR3 is 17 residues long. With V trimmed by 6 bases and J by 6 bases, 19 bases remained unmatched. The germline V gene has CDR1 DFQATT and CDR2 SNEGSKA (reference sequence). In nucleotides, the CDR3 is TGCAGTGCCAGGGATTCAGCTCCGGGACAGGGGGGCGTCGAGCAGTACTTC. Residues: CSARDSAPGQGGVEQYF.

The CDR3 reads CSAPGTGEYGYTF. The DNA of the CDR3 is TGCAGCGCCCCTGGGACCGGCGAGTATGGCTACACCTTC. The chain couples TRBV29-1 to TRBJ1-2; maybe TRBD1 (5 bases). Germline-derived CDR1 and CDR2 are SQVTM and ANQGSEA. The CDR3 extends over 13 amino acids. The V gene lost 7 bases and the J gene lost 5 bases, with 17 bases spanning the gap.

In this sample, this clonotype turned up many times. The chain uses TRBV28 and TRBJ1-1; no reliable D call. Looked up from germline, CDR1 is MDHEN and CDR2 is SYDVKM. Trimming took off 1 base at V and 10 bases at J, with 19 bases between the two ends. The CDR3 spans 15 residues. CDR3 nucleotide sequence: TGTGCCAGCAGTTTATTGGGAGACGGCGAGCATGGAGCTTTCTTT. Translation: CASSLLGDGEHGAFF.

The chain recombines TRBV7-9 with TRBJ1-6; 11 positions agree with TRBD1. The CDR3 has 15 amino acids. J was trimmed by 9 bases and V by 3 bases; bases with no gene match: 4. The germline V gene encodes CDR1 SEHNR and CDR2 FQNEAQ (reference sequence). This chain's CDR3 is CASSLPGQGASPLHF. The CDR3 DNA is TGTGCCAGCAGCTTGCCTGGACAGGGGGCTTCACCCCTCCACTTT.

In its sample, this clonotype was seen many times. The chain couples TRBV2 to TRBJ2-2; 11 bases agree with TRBD1. CDR1 and CDR2 from the germline V gene are SNHLY and FYNNEI. Trimming removed 5 bases from V and 3 bases from J; junction bases left unmatched: 2. The CDR3 spans 15 residues. CDR3 sequence: CASSPGQGDTGELFF. CDR3 nucleotides: TGTGCCAGCAGTCCGGGACAGGGGGACACCGGGGAGCTGTTTTTT.

V is TRBV20-1 and J is TRBJ1-6; 8 nucleotides align to TRBD1. The germline gives CDR1 DFQATT, CDR2 SNEGSKA (reference sequence). V lost 6 bases and J lost 2; bases outside the gene matches: 3. The CDR3 totals 14 residues. DNA for the CDR3: TGCAGTGCCACGGACAGGGCCTATAATTCACCCCTCCACTTT. Its translation is CSATDRAYNSPLHF.

This clonotype has ten or more counts. J is TRBJ1-5 and V is TRBV2, with 7 bases that match TRBD1. The CDR3 loop spans 15 amino acids. The germline CDR1 and CDR2 sequences are SNHLY and FYNNEI. With V trimmed by 6 bases and J by 4 bases, 9 bases remained unmatched. CDR3 residues: CASSPPGQLNQPQHF. The CDR3 DNA sequence: TGTGCCAGCAGCCCCCCGGGACAGCTTAATCAGCCCCAGCATTTT.

The rearrangement uses TRBV29-1 and TRBJ1-2; D perhaps matches TRBD1 (6 bases). Between the trimmed V and J ends, which lost 3 bases and 6 bases, there was a span of 14 bases. The germline gives CDR1 SQVTM, CDR2 ANQGSEA. This CDR3 is built from 13 residues. The CDR3 DNA sequence: TGCAGCGTTGAGATATCCGGGGGCGATGGCTACACCTTC. Its protein is CSVEISGGDGYTF.

The chain carries TRBV9 and TRBJ2-2, with D unclear. The CDR3 runs to 12 residues. Per germline, CDR1 SGDLS and CDR2 YYNGEE. Between the trimmed V and J ends, which lost 3 bases and 10 bases, there was a span of 10 bases. The CDR3 sequence is CASSGGSLELFF. The CDR3 nucleotides are TGTGCCAGCAGCGGAGGTAGTCTGGAGCTGTTTTTT.

This clonotype was detected once. The V call is TRBV24-1, the J call TRBJ1-5; possible D gene TRBD1, 5 bases. In germline, CDR1 is KGHDR, CDR2 SFDVKD. This CDR3 has 16 residues. V lost 4 bases, J lost 5 bases, and 17 bases lay in between. The CDR3 DNA reads TGTGCCACCAGTGACCACGGAGGGAGGGGCGATCAGCCCCAGCATTTT. This gives the protein CATSDHGGRGDQPQHF.

This clonotype was picked up many times. This chain connects TRBV7-8 to TRBJ2-7; D is possibly TRBD2 (5 bases). Germline V lookup: CDR1 SGHVS, CDR2 FQNEAQ. CDR3 size: 15 residues. With 0 bases removed from V and 6 bases from J, the gap between germline ends came to 15 bases. The CDR3 region has the DNA TGTGCCAGCAGCTTAGCAGAGGGATTATGGGGCGAGCAGTACTTC. This gives the protein CASSLAEGLWGEQYF.

This clonotype appeared many times. V is TRBV28 and J is TRBJ1-2; 7 nucleotides match TRBD1. Germline V CDR1 and CDR2: MDHEN, SYDVKM. Losses at the gene ends were 2 bases for V and 0 bases for J; bases not matched to a gene: 3. This CDR3 contains 15 residues. CDR3 protein: CASSLGDSTNYGYTF. The CDR3 DNA reads as TGTGCCAGCAGTTTAGGGGACAGTACTAACTATGGCTACACCTTC.

Regarding this clonotype: This sequence may be a read error, since a much larger clone differs from it by one base. The chain couples TRBV7-9 to TRBJ1-4, with D maybe TRBD1 (5 bases). Trimming stripped 6 bases from V and 10 bases from J, with 24 bases between. CDR1 is SEHNR, CDR2 FQNEAQ, per germline (reference sequence). CDR3 size: 16 residues. CDR3 DNA sequence: TGTGCCAGCAGGAAAGGAAGGAGGGGATTTTACGGAAAACTGTTTTTT. It is translated as CASRKGRRGFYGKLFF.

The V gene is TRBV24-1, the J gene TRBJ2-7; 9 nucleotides line up with TRBD1. CDR3 length equals 16 residues. Trimming cost V 2 bases and J 0 bases; bases outside gene matches: 4. Germline CDR1 is KGHDR and CDR2 is SFDVKD. The CDR3 region has the DNA TGTGCCACCAGTGATTCGGGACAGGGCCTCTCCTACGAGCAGTACTTC. This sequence encodes CATSDSGQGLSYEQYF.

In this sample, this clonotype turned up many times. This chain links TRBV7-8 with TRBJ1-6; D gene uncertain. CDR1 and CDR2 from the germline V gene are SGHVS and FQNEAQ. V shed 2 bases and J shed 5 bases, with 10 bases lying between them. The CDR3 totals 15 residues. CDR3 DNA sequence: TGTGCCAGCAGCTTAAGGACGGGTCATAATTCACCCCTCCACTTT. It translates to CASSLRTGHNSPLHF.

Concerning this clonotype itself: Just one base apart from a much larger clone, this may be a read error. This rearrangement joins TRBV5-1 to TRBJ1-1, with D possibly being TRBD1 (6 bases). This CDR3 comprises 13 residues. Per the germline V gene, CDR1 is SGHRS and CDR2 is YFSETQ. Trimming cost V 8 bases and J 4 bases, with 15 bases left between them. Here the CDR3 DNA reads TGCGCCAGTGCAGGGGTTTTGAGCACTGAAGCTTTCTTT. It translates to CASAGVLSTEAFF.

The J gene is TRBJ1-1, the V gene TRBV10-3; 11 nucleotides match TRBD1. The V gene's germline CDR1 is ENHRY and CDR2 SYGVKD. The CDR3 consists of 14 residues. With V trimmed by 10 bases and J by 4 bases, 8 bases remained unmatched. The CDR3: CASRRGTGGTEAFF. The CDR3, as DNA: TGTGCCAGCAGGAGGGGGACAGGGGGCACTGAAGCTTTCTTT.

Remarks on this clonotype: A clone one base away is much larger, so this may be a read error. The chain is built from TRBV5-1 and TRBJ2-7; D uncertain. The CDR3 has 13 residues. CDR1 is SGHRS, CDR2 YFSETQ, per germline. The CDR3 region is CVSSLTLTYEQYF. CDR3 nucleotides: TGCGTCAGCAGCTTGACTCTAACCTACGAGCAGTACTTC. Complete variable domain (other parts from reference TRBV5-1 and TRBJ2-7): KAGVTQTPRYLIKTRGQQVTLSCSPISGHRSVSWYQQTPGQGLQFLFEYFSETQRNKGNFPGRFSGRQFSNSRSEMNVSTLELGDSALYLCVSSLTLTYEQYFGPGTRLTVT.

This clonotype was seen many times. The genes are TRBV15 and TRBJ1-5; tentatively, D is TRBD1 (5 bases). The CDR3 spans 15 residues. The germline V gene has CDR1 LNHNV and CDR2 YYDKDF (reference sequence). V was shortened by 2 bases and J by 7 bases, with 15 bases between the two germline ends. CDR3 nucleotides: TGTGCCACCAGCAGATCCCAGGGTGTAGGGCAGCCCCAGCATTTT. Residues: CATSRSQGVGQPQHF.